These 4 T cell receptor beta chains originate from one sample sequenced in a study of OX40 agonist ivuxolimab in advanced cancers. To prepare the library, the immunoSEQ multiplex PCR assay was applied. The clones in this table, taken by TCRdb from immuneACCESS, are in-frame only. Not every clone is retained; where verified, under half of the shortfall comes from an unresolved V gene, and the cause of the rest is unknown. The sample profile shows some 80,000 clones; 85% to 95% of them were found once. Of the sample, about a fifth is held by the ten largest clones. The specimen was CD4+ or CD8+ T cells sorted from blood, collected in a trial of the OX40 agonist ivuxolimab. The receptors stem from an adult with an advanced solid tumor such as melanoma, head and neck, liver or kidney cancer.

This clone was counted only a few times. The gene calls are TRBV7-9 and TRBJ1-2; no definite D call. Trimming cost V 5 bases and J 1 base, with 11 bases left between them. The germline V gene encodes CDR1 SEHNR and CDR2 FQNEAQ (reference sequence). The CDR3 length is 14 residues. The chain's CDR3 is CASSDSRNNYGYTF. The CDR3 coding sequence is TGTGCCAGCAGCGATAGCCGGAATAACTATGGCTACACCTTC. Full variable domain (outside the CDR3, taken from reference TRBV7-9 and TRBJ1-2): DTGVSQNPRHKITKRGQNVTFRCDPISEHNRLYWYRQTLGQGPEFLTYFQNEAQLEKSRLLSDRFSAERPKGSFSTLEIQRTEQGDSAMYLCASSDSRNNYGYTFGSGTRLTVV.

The gene calls are TRBV5-1 and TRBJ2-7; perhaps TRBD1 as D (6 bases). The CDR3 loop spans 16 amino acids. V was shortened by 0 bases and J by 2 bases, with 15 bases between the two germline ends. Germline V gene data show CDR1 as SGHRS and CDR2 as YFSETQ. The CDR3 protein is CASSLGAQGFPYEQYF. CDR3 DNA: TGCGCCAGCAGCTTGGGGGCACAGGGATTCCCCTACGAGCAGTACTTC. The full variable domain, rest sourced from reference TRBV5-1 and TRBJ2-7, is KAGVTQTPRYLIKTRGQQVTLSCSPISGHRSVSWYQQTPGQGLQFLFEYFSETQRNKGNFPGRFSGRQFSNSRSEMNVSTLELGDSALYLCASSLGAQGFPYEQYFGPGTRLTVT.

The chain uses TRBV7-9 and TRBJ2-7; D gene uncertain. Germline V gives CDR1 SEHNR, CDR2 FQNEAQ (reference sequence). The CDR3 has 13 residues. V lost 5 bases and J 3 bases, leaving 11 bases between the germline ends. In DNA form, the CDR3 reads TGTGCCAGCAGCAATTCTAATTACTACGAGCAGTACTTC. This codes for CASSNSNYYEQYF. Using reference TRBV7-9 and TRBJ2-7 for the parts outside the CDR3, the full variable domain is DTGVSQNPRHKITKRGQNVTFRCDPISEHNRLYWYRQTLGQGPEFLTYFQNEAQLEKSRLLSDRFSAERPKGSFSTLEIQRTEQGDSAMYLCASSNSNYYEQYFGPGTRLTVT.

The J gene is TRBJ2-3, the V gene TRBV18, with unresolved D. The ends were cut back, 1 base at V and 4 bases at J, with 3 bases in the middle. Germline V gives CDR1 KGHSH, CDR2 LQKENI. The CDR3 runs 12 residues. CDR3 residues: CASSPRPDTQYF. For the CDR3, the DNA is TGTGCCAGCTCACCACGCCCAGATACGCAGTATTTT.